This TCR beta chain emerged from a study of blood T cell repertoires in COVID-19. TCRdb keeps only in-frame clones here, not all; method: immunoSEQ multiplex PCR. Seen here are a few hundred thousand clones, roughly nine tenths observed once, and the top ten hold 6.2%. This clonotype was sampled from a man in his fifties or sixties with acute or convalescent COVID-19. The source material was peripheral blood.

The CDR3 region has the DNA TGTGCCAGCAGTCCACAGGTGCGCTCTGGAAACACCATATATTTT. Translated, it gives CASSPQVRSGNTIYF. The chain has TRBV5-6 and TRBJ1-3; maybe TRBD1 (5 bases). Trimming shortened V by 5 bases and J by 0 bases, and 12 bases separated the two germline ends. Per germline, CDR1 SGHDT and CDR2 YYEEEE. The CDR3 length is 15 residues. Filled out from reference TRBV5-6 and TRBJ1-3, the complete variable domain reads DAGVTQSPTHLIKTRGQQVTLRCSPKSGHDTVSWYQQALGQGPQFIFQYYEEEERQRGNFPDRFSGHQFPNYSSELNVNALLLGDSALYLCASSPQVRSGNTIYFGEGSWLTVV.